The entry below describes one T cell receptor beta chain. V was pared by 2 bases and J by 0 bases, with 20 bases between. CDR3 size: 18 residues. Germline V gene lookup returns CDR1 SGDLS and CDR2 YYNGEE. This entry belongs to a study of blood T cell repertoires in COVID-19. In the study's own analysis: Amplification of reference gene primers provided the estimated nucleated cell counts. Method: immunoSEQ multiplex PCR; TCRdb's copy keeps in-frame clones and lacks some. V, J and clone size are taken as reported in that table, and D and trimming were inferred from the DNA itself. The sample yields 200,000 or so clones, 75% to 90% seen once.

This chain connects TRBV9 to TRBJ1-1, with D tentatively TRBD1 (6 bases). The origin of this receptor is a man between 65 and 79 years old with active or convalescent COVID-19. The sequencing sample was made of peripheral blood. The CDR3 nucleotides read TGTGCCAGCAGCGTCTCACAGGGACCGCCAACCATGAACACTGAAGCTTTCTTT. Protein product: CASSVSQGPPTMNTEAFF. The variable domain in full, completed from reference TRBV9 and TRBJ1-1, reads DSGVTQTPKHLITATGQRVTLRCSPRSGDLSVYWYQQSLDQGLQFLIQYYNGEERAKGNILERFSAQQFPDLHSELNLSSLELGDSALYFCASSVSQGPPTMNTEAFFGQGTRLTVV.